This TCR beta chain emerged from a study of cytomegalovirus exposure and HLA in healthy donors. Turning to the study itself: Findings of an earlier analysis included roughly 120 million unique TCR beta sequences from some 200 million T cells. Notes on the study in general: A few CMV-associated chains were confirmed in vitro to be specific for CMV antigens. A missense DCLRE1C variant was associated with V- and J-gene trimming of TCR beta chains in a later analysis, and an independent cohort replicated the association. An analysis was carried out later, and it reportedly showed fewer N-insertions in an Asian-associated ancestry cluster than the approximately 680-donor mean.

Notes on this clone: What it binds is unknown.

V shed 1 base and J shed 4 bases, with 11 bases lying between them. The germline V gene has CDR1 LGHNA and CDR2 YNFKEQ. The CDR3 has 15 amino acids. PCR was performed using 60 Vbeta and 13 Jbeta primers. Sequencing used immunoSEQ multiplex PCR; TCRdb keeps in-frame clones, though not all of them. The table includes approximately 120,000 clones, 65% to 90% detected once. Sequencing was performed on PBMCs. This clonotype was sampled from a woman aged 25 to 45 in good health and CMV-seronegative. V and J are TRBV4-2 and TRBJ2-4, with D perhaps matching TRBD2 (5 bases). The CDR3 spells CASSQVPGEKNIQYF. The CDR3 DNA is TGTGCCAGCAGCCAAGTCCCTGGGGAGAAAAACATTCAGTACTTC.